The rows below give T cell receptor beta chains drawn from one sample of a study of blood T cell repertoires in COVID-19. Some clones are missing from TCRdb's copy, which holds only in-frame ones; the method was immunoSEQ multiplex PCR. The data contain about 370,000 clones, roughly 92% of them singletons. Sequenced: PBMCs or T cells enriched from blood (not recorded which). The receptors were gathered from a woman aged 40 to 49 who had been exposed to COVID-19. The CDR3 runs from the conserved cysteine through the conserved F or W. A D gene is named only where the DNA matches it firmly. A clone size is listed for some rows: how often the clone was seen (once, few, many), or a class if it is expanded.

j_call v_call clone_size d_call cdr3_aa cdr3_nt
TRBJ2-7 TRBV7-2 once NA CASSLSGAISSYEQYF TGTGCCAGCAGCTTAAGTGGGGCTATAAGCTCCTACGAGCAGTACTTC
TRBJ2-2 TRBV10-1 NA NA CASSGSITGGELFF TGCGCCAGCAGTGGGTCAATCACGGGCGGGGAGCTGTTTTTT
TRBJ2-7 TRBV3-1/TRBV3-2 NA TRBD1 CASSQGAGGPEQYF TGTGCCAGCAGCCAAGGGGCAGGGGGACCCGAGCAGTACTTC
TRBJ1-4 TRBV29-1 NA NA CSVGETGSQNEKLFF TGCAGCGTTGGGGAGACAGGTTCTCAGAATGAAAAACTGTTTTTT
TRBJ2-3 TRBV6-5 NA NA CASSLLEDTQYF TGTGCCAGCAGCCTTTTAGAGGATACGCAGTATTTT
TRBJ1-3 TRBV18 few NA CASSPTGPGSGNTIYF TGTGCCAGCTCGCCAACAGGGCCCGGCTCTGGAAACACCATATATTTT
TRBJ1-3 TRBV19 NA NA CASREGTGNTIYF TGTGCCAGTAGAGAGGGTACTGGAAACACCATATATTTT
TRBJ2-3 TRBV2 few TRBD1 CASRIRGSHTDTQYF TGTGCCAGCAGGATCAGGGGGTCCCACACAGATACGCAGTATTTT
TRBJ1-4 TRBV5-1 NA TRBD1 CASSWGDRGNEKLFF TGCGCCAGCAGCTGGGGGGACAGGGGAAATGAAAAACTGTTTTTT
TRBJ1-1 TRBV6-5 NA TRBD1 CASSSRDRGTEAFF TGTGCCAGCAGCAGCCGGGACAGGGGGACTGAAGCTTTCTTT
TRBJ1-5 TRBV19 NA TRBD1 CASIQDRLYIGNQPQHF TGTGCCAGTATCCAGGACAGGCTATACATAGGCAATCAGCCCCAGCATTTT
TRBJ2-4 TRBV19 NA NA CASSIAPTGAKNIQYF TGTGCCAGTAGTATAGCCCCTACAGGGGCCAAAAACATTCAGTACTTC
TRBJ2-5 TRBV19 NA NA CASSNQGRETQYF TGTGCCAGTAGTAATCAGGGGAGAGAGACCCAGTACTTC
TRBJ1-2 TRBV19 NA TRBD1 CASRRTGEGYGYTF TGTGCCAGTAGACGGACAGGGGAAGGCTATGGCTACACCTTC
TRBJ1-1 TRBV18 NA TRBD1 CASSRQGNTEAFF TGTGCCAGCTCACGACAGGGGAACACTGAAGCTTTCTTT
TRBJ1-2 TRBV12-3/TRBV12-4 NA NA CASRPQGSYGYTF TGTGCCAGCAGGCCCCAGGGGAGCTATGGCTACACCTTC
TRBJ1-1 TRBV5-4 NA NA CASSSRLYRTEAFF TGTGCCAGCAGCTCGCGACTTTATAGGACTGAAGCTTTCTTT
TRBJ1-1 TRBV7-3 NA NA CASSLFRGSTEAFF TGTGCCAGCAGCTTATTCCGTGGGAGCACTGAAGCTTTCTTT
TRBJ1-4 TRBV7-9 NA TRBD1 CASSLLRDRGVATNEKLFF TGTGCCAGCAGCTTACTCCGGGACAGGGGAGTCGCAACTAATGAAAAACTGTTTTTT
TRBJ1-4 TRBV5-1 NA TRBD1 CASSTGPYEKLFF TGCGCCAGTTCGACAGGGCCGTATGAAAAACTGTTTTTT
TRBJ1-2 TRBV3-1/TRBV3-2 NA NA CASSQSRGSYGYTF TGTGCCAGCAGCCAATCCAGGGGATCCTATGGCTACACCTTC
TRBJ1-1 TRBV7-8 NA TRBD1 CASSSYTGGGMNTEAFF TGTGCCAGCAGCTCGTACACAGGGGGAGGGATGAACACTGAAGCTTTCTTT
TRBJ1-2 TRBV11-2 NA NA CASSLGLGENYGYTF TGTGCCAGCAGCTTAGGACTAGGGGAAAACTATGGCTACACCTTC
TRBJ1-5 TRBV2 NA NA CASSQNSNQPQHF TGTGCCAGCAGTCAGAATAGCAATCAGCCCCAGCATTTT
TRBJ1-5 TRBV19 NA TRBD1 CASSTGTGASNQPQHF TGTGCCAGTAGCACAGGGACAGGGGCTAGCAATCAGCCCCAGCATTTT
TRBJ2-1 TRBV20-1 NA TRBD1 CSASSGQGARNEQFF TGCAGTGCTAGTTCCGGACAGGGGGCTAGAAATGAGCAGTTCTTC
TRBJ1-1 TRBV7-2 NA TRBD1 CASSYRGASTEAFF TGTGCCAGCAGCTACAGGGGTGCGAGCACTGAAGCTTTCTTT
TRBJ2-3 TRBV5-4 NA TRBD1 CASSRGQGTDTQYF TGTGCCAGCAGCCGGGGACAGGGCACAGATACGCAGTATTTT
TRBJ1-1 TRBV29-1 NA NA CSVGRGNTEAFF TGCAGCGTTGGCAGGGGGAACACTGAAGCTTTCTTT
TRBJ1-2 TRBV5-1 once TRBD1 CASSLGRDRDGYTF TGCGCCAGCAGCTTAGGAAGGGACAGGGACGGCTACACCTTC
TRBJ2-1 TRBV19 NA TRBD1 CASSGQGGNEQFF TGTGCCAGTAGCGGACAGGGAGGCAATGAGCAGTTCTTC
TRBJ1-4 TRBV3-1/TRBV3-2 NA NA CASSTFRFEKLFF TGTGCCAGCAGCACCTTCAGGTTCGAGAAACTGTTTTTT
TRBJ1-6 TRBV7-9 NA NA CASSPGWSSPLHF TGTGCCAGCAGCCCCGGGTGGAGTTCACCCCTCCACTTT
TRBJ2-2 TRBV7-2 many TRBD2 CASSLGLAGVPENTGELFF TGTGCCAGCAGCCTTGGACTAGCGGGAGTCCCTGAGAACACCGGGGAGCTGTTTTTT
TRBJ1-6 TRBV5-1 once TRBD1 CASSLEGANSPLHF TGCGCCAGCAGCTTGGAGGGGGCCAATTCACCCCTCCACTTT
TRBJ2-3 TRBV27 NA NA CASSPGGATDTQYF TGTGCCAGCAGCCCCGGAGGGGCAACAGATACGCAGTATTTT
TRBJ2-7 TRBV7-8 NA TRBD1 CASSLDRTRDSFSYEQYF TGTGCCAGCAGCTTAGATCGAACGAGGGACAGCTTCTCCTACGAGCAGTACTTC
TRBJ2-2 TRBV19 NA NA CASRPTGSNTGELFF TGTGCCAGTAGGCCGACAGGCTCGAACACCGGGGAGCTGTTTTTT
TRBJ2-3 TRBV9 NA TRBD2 CASRRGTSGSTDTQYF TGTGCCTCCCGCCGAGGGACTAGCGGAAGCACAGATACGCAGTATTTT
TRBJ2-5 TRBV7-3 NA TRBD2 CASSPGLAGGPGRETQYF TGTGCCAGCAGCCCGGGACTAGCGGGGGGGCCGGGTCGAGAGACCCAGTACTTC
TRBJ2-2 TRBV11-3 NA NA CASSYLGTGELFF TGTGCCAGCAGCTACCTAGGAACCGGGGAGCTGTTTTTT
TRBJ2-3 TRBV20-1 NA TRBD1 CSASGTGGRTDTQYF TGCAGTGCTAGTGGGACAGGGGGCAGGACAGATACGCAGTATTTT
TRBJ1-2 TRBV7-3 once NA CASSLGRNYGYTF TGTGCCAGCAGCCTGGGGCGGAACTATGGCTACACCTTC
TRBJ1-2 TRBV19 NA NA CASSRDIYGYTF TGTGCCAGTAGTAGGGACATCTATGGCTACACCTTC
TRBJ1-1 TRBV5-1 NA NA CASSLDSFTEAFF TGCGCCAGCAGCTTGGACTCTTTCACTGAAGCTTTCTTT
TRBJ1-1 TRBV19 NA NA CASCDRPNTEAFF TGTGCCAGTTGCGACAGGCCGAACACTGAAGCTTTCTTT
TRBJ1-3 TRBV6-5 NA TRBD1 CASSPTGVGNTIYF TGTGCCAGCAGTCCTACAGGGGTGGGAAACACCATATATTTT
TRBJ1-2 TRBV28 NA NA CASSLSGYGYTF TGTGCCAGCAGTTTATCGGGCTATGGCTACACCTTC
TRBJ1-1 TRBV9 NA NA CASSVGPTGEDEAFF TGTGCCAGCAGCGTAGGACCCACGGGGGAGGATGAAGCTTTCTTT
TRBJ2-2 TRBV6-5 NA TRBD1 CASSSRQGDTGELFF TGTGCCAGCAGTTCTCGTCAGGGGGACACCGGGGAGCTGTTTTTT
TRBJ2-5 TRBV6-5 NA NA CASITADETQYF TGTGCCAGCATTACGGCGGATGAGACCCAGTACTTC
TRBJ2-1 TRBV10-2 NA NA CASSGQPAYNEQFF TGCGCCAGCAGTGGTCAACCCGCGTACAATGAGCAGTTCTTC
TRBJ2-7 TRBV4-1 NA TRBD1 CASSHVLGQGNYEQYF TGCGCCAGCAGCCATGTTCTGGGACAGGGAAACTACGAGCAGTACTTC
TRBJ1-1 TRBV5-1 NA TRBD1 CATAKGTGGANTEAFF TGCGCCACCGCGAAAGGGACAGGGGGCGCGAACACTGAAGCTTTCTTT